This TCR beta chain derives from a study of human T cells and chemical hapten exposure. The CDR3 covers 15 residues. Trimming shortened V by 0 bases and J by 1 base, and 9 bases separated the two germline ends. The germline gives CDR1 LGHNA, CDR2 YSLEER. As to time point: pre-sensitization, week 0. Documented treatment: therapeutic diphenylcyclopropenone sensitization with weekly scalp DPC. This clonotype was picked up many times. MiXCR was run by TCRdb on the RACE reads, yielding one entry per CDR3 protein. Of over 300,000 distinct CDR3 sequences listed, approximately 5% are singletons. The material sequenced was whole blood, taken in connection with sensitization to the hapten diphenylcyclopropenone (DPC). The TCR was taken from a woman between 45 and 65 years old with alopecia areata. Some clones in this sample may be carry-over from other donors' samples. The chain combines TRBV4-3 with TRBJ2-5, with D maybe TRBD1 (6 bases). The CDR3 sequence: CASSQEARGQETQYF. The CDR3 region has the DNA TGCGCCAGCAGCCAAGAGGCCAGGGGCCAAGAGACCCAGTACTTC.